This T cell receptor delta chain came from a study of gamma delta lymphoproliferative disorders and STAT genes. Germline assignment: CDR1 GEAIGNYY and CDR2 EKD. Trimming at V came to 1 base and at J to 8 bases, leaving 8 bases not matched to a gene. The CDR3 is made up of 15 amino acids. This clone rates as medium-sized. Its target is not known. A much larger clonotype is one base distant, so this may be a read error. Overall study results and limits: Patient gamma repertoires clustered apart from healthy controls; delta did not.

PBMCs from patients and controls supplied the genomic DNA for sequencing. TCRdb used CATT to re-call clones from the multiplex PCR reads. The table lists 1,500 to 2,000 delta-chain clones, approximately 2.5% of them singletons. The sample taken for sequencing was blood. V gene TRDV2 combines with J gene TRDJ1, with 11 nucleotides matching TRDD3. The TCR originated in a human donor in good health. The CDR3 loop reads CACDTLGGYAPKLIF. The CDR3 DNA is TGTGCCTGTGACACTCTTGGGGGATACGCCCCAAAACTCATCTTT.